These 21 T cell receptor beta chains were sequenced from one sample in a study of T cell repertoires in cytomegalovirus infection. TCRdb re-called the reads with MiXCR, one entry per CDR3 protein. This table has about 490,000 distinct CDR3 sequences, about 11% appearing once. The sample taken for sequencing was PBMCs. Every receptor here comes from a human donor in good health (CMV status not recorded). Some clones in this sample may be carry-over from other donors' samples.

The chain is built from TRBV29-1 and TRBJ1-3; 9 bases match TRBD1. J was trimmed by 4 bases and V by 5 bases; bases with no gene match: 12. Germline CDR1 reads SQVTM; CDR2 reads ANQGSEA. This CDR3 region has 16 residues. CDR3 loop: CSVLGQGSAAGNTIYF. CDR3 nucleotides: TGCAGCGTTTTGGGACAGGGAAGTGCTGCCGGAAACACCATATATTTT. Together with reference TRBV29-1 and TRBJ1-3, the CDR3 gives the full variable domain: SAVISQKPSRDICQRGTSLTIQCQVDSQVTMMFWYRQQPGQSLTLIATANQGSEATYESGFVIDKFPISRPNLTFSTLTVSNMSPEDSSIYLCSVLGQGSAAGNTIYFGEGSWLTVV.

This clonotype came up many times. V usage is TRBV4-1 and J usage is TRBJ1-1; D is unresolved. CDR1 is MGHRA and CDR2 is YSYEKL in the germline V gene. The CDR3 has 13 residues. The germline V and J ends were trimmed by 0 bases and 3 bases, with 5 bases remaining between them. The CDR3 sequence: CASSQEEYTEAFF. CDR3 DNA: TGCGCCAGCAGCCAAGAGGAGTACACTGAAGCTTTCTTT.

This clonotype was detected many times. This sequence joins TRBV11-2 and TRBJ1-4; D possibly corresponds to TRBD1 (6 bases). This CDR3 region has 15 residues. The V end lost 5 bases, the J end lost 4 bases, and 14 bases lay between the germline ends. Germline CDR1 is SGHAT and CDR2 is FQNNGV. CDR3 loop: CASSPAGHLNEKLFF. The CDR3 DNA follows: TGTGCCAGCAGCCCGGCGGGACACCTTAATGAAAAACTGTTTTTT. Together with reference TRBV11-2 and TRBJ1-4, the CDR3 gives the full variable domain: EAGVAQSPRYKIIEKRQSVAFWCNPISGHATLYWYQQILGQGPKLLIQFQNNGVVDDSQLPKDRFSAERLKGVDSTLKIQPAKLEDSAVYLCASSPAGHLNEKLFFGSGTQLSVL.

This clonotype has a handful of counts. The rearrangement links TRBV20-1 to TRBJ2-2; D remains unclear. This CDR3 has 13 residues. V was clipped by 3 bases and J by 3 bases, with 8 bases between them. CDR1 is DFQATT and CDR2 is SNEGSKA in the germline V gene (reference sequence). The CDR3 reads CSASNGHTGELFF. As DNA, the CDR3 is TGCAGTGCTAGCAATGGACACACCGGGGAGCTGTTTTTT.

CDR3 DNA sequence: TGTGCCAGCAGCCATCGAGACGGGGCTAGCGGGAGGCCGAACCAAGAGACCCAGTACTTC. It codes for CASSHRDGASGRPNQETQYF. The chain combines TRBV4-2 with TRBJ2-5, with 11 bases fitting TRBD2. With 3 bases clipped from V and 0 bases from J, the junction kept 15 bases outside the gene matches. Germline V gene lookup returns CDR1 LGHNA and CDR2 YNFKEQ. This CDR3 is 20 amino acids long.

This clonotype occurred a few times. The chain links TRBV15 to TRBJ1-1; 7 nucleotides align to TRBD1. The J segment lost 1 base and the V segment lost 2 bases, leaving 1 base of the junction unmatched. This CDR3 contains 14 residues. Germline CDR1 is LNHNV and CDR2 is YYDKDF (reference sequence). The CDR3: CATSRRQGNTEAFF. The CDR3, as DNA: TGTGCCACCAGCAGAAGACAGGGGAACACTGAAGCTTTCTTT.

This clonotype was observed many times. The chain uses TRBV10-3 and TRBJ2-7, with D perhaps matching TRBD1 (5 bases). Per the germline V gene, CDR1 is ENHRY and CDR2 is SYGVKD. V gave up 5 bases and J gave up 3 bases, with 20 bases separating them. CDR3 length equals 16 residues. CDR3 bases: TGTGCCATCAGTCTCTCGTCCCAGGGTTTGGACTACGAGCAGTACTTC. Encoded protein: CAISLSSQGLDYEQYF.

This clonotype has at least ten counts. This chain uses TRBV24-1 with TRBJ2-5; D is unresolved. Germline V gene data show CDR1 as KGHDR and CDR2 as SFDVKD. Trimming stripped 4 bases from V and 5 bases from J, with 13 bases between. There are 14 residues in the CDR3. This CDR3 reads CATSESFFRETQYF. The CDR3 DNA reads TGTGCCACCAGTGAGAGTTTCTTCAGGGAGACCCAGTACTTC.

Points on this clonotype: This could be a read error, since a much larger clone is one nucleotide away. The missing conserved phenylalanine or tryptophan at the end of this CDR3 makes a read error likely. V and J are TRBV5-1 and TRBJ2-7, with D possibly called TRBD1 or TRBD2 (6 bases each). This CDR3 spans 15 amino acids. CDR1 and CDR2 (germline): SGHRS, YFSETQ. Deletions cut 0 bases from V and 2 bases from J, with 12 bases between. The CDR3 nucleotides read TGCGCCAGCAGCTTGGAGGGGGGCAGAACCTACGAGCAGTACATC. Its translation: CASSLEGGRTYEQYI.

This clonotype was recorded many times. The V gene is TRBV5-6, the J gene TRBJ2-7; 10 nucleotides line up with TRBD1. Trimming removed 1 base from V and 4 bases from J; junction bases left unmatched: 8. Germline-derived CDR1 and CDR2 are SGHDT and YYEEEE. The CDR3 is made up of 16 amino acids. The CDR3 sequence is CASSLWDGTGAYEQYF. The DNA for the CDR3 is TGTGCCAGCAGCTTGTGGGATGGGACAGGGGCGTACGAGCAGTACTTC.

This clonotype has at least ten counts. This chain links TRBV7-9 with TRBJ1-1; D is undetermined. Germline CDR1 is SEHNR and CDR2 is FQNEAQ (reference sequence). The CDR3 consists of 15 residues. V was clipped by 1 base and J by 4 bases, with 13 bases between them. The CDR3 region has the DNA TGTGCCAGCAGCTTAGGAAGTCAGGCTTTCACTGAAGCTTTCTTT. Translated, it gives CASSLGSQAFTEAFF.

This clonotype was counted many times. The CDR3 bases are TGTGCCAGCAGTGGGGATCGACAGGGGATTGAAGCTTTCTTT. Translating gives CASSGDRQGIEAFF. The chain carries TRBV2 and TRBJ1-1; 8 nucleotides align to TRBD1. The CDR3 is made up of 14 amino acids. The germline CDR1 and CDR2 sequences are SNHLY and FYNNEI. Trimming removed 4 bases from V and 7 bases from J; junction bases left unmatched: 8.

Only a few counts were recorded for this clonotype. The rearrangement joins TRBV9 to TRBJ1-5; perhaps TRBD1 as D (6 bases). Trimming shortened V by 3 bases and J by 7 bases, and 17 bases separated the two germline ends. The germline V gene has CDR1 SGDLS and CDR2 YYNGEE. The CDR3 is 15 amino acids. In DNA, the CDR3 is TGTGCCAGCAGCGCGGGAGGGGGTTCGGAGCAGCCCCAGCATTTT. This codes for CASSAGGGSEQPQHF.

In its sample, this clonotype was seen many times. The V call is TRBV7-6, the J call TRBJ2-5, with D perhaps TRBD1 (5 bases). From germline, CDR1 is SGHVS and CDR2 FNYEAQ. There are 14 residues in the CDR3. Trimming left V 4 bases short and J 1 base short, with 10 bases between. The CDR3 nucleotides read TGTGCCAGCAGCTCGGACACCGTCCAAGAGACCCAGTACTTC. Amino acid sequence: CASSSDTVQETQYF.

This clonotype was recorded many times. The genes are TRBV12-3 or TRBV12-4 and TRBJ1-3; D ambiguous. This CDR3 region has 14 residues. V lost 4 bases, J lost 0 bases, and 7 bases lay in between. The DNA of the CDR3 is TGTGCCAGCAGTTCGGGGAACTCTGGAAACACCATATATTTT. It codes for CASSSGNSGNTIYF.

This chain connects TRBV10-3 to TRBJ1-4; 7 bases are shared with TRBD1. V gave up 11 bases and J gave up 5 bases; unmatched junction bases: 8. Germline-derived CDR1 and CDR2 are ENHRY and SYGVKD. The CDR3 extends over 13 amino acids. CDR3 residues: CAARDSSNEKLFF. CDR3 sequence (DNA): TGTGCCGCCCGGGACAGCTCAAATGAAAAACTGTTTTTT.

This clonotype was counted between two and nine times. The genes are TRBV28 and TRBJ2-7, with 7 bases fitting TRBD2. The V and J ends lost 4 bases and 3 bases, in that order; junction bases with no gene match: 9. Germline lookup yields CDR1 MDHEN and CDR2 SYDVKM. The CDR3 is made up of 15 amino acids. CDR3 residues: CASSSQGGPIYEQYF. In DNA form, the CDR3 reads TGTGCCAGCAGTTCCCAGGGAGGGCCGATCTACGAGCAGTACTTC.

This clonotype was detected many times. This chain connects TRBV5-5 to TRBJ2-7; D may be TRBD2 (5 bases). In germline, CDR1 is SGHKS, CDR2 YYEKEE (reference sequence). Trimming stripped 1 base from V and 7 bases from J, with 9 bases between. This CDR3 has 12 amino acids. The CDR3 protein is CASSLMEEEQYF. The DNA of the CDR3 is TGTGCCAGCAGCTTGATGGAGGAAGAGCAGTACTTC. Combining the CDR3 with reference TRBV5-5 and TRBJ2-7 gives the whole variable domain DAGVTQSPTHLIKTRGQQVTLRCSPISGHKSVSWYQQVLGQGPQFIFQYYEKEERGRGNFPDRFSARQFPNYSSELNVNALLLGDSALYLCASSLMEEEQYFGPGTRLTVT.

The table lists this clonotype with a few counts. V and J are TRBV29-1 and TRBJ2-5, with D perhaps matching TRBD2 (7 bases). Germline V gives CDR1 SQVTM, CDR2 ANQGSEA. The V gene lost 7 bases and the J gene lost 6 bases, with 12 bases spanning the gap. CDR3 length: 11 amino acids. The CDR3 DNA reads as TGCAGCGCCCCCGGGGGGCAGACCCAGTACTTC. Protein: CSAPGGQTQYF. Using reference TRBV29-1 and TRBJ2-5 for the parts outside the CDR3, the full variable domain is SAVISQKPSRDICQRGTSLTIQCQVDSQVTMMFWYRQQPGQSLTLIATANQGSEATYESGFVIDKFPISRPNLTFSTLTVSNMSPEDSSIYLCSAPGGQTQYFGPGTRLLVL.

In its sample, this clonotype was seen a few times. The chain recombines TRBV6-5 with TRBJ2-1, with 9 bases lining up with TRBD2. Germline V gene data show CDR1 as MNHEY and CDR2 as SVGAGI. The V segment lost 0 bases and the J segment 3 bases; nucleotides outside the gene matches: 3. The CDR3 covers 16 residues. The CDR3 sequence is CASSYSLAGRYNEQFF. The CDR3 DNA sequence: TGTGCCAGCAGTTACTCGCTAGCGGGACGCTACAATGAGCAGTTCTTC.

The chain couples TRBV28 to TRBJ2-2; D is tentatively TRBD1 or TRBD2 (6 bases each). The CDR3 loop spans 16 amino acids. Looked up from germline, CDR1 is MDHEN and CDR2 is SYDVKM. Trimming left V 2 bases short and J 5 bases short, with 15 bases between. The CDR3 nucleotides are TGTGCCAGCAGTTTAGTGGGGGCCGGGGGTACCGGGGAGCTGTTTTTT. Encoded protein: CASSLVGAGGTGELFF.